The 22 T cell receptor beta chains presented below share a single source sample, sequenced in a study of response to subunit inactivated influenza vaccine. TCRdb fed the RT-PCR reads into MiXCR, producing one record per CDR3 protein. The sample holds around 470,000 distinct CDR3 sequences, around 7.7% seen once. Here the sequenced sample was PBMCs from blood, taken less than 25 months after vaccination. The origin of the receptors is a man in his fifties or sixties who received an inactivated influenza vaccine.

This clonotype was detected ten times or more. The V call is TRBV7-9, the J call TRBJ2-3, with D hard to call. The V gene's germline CDR1 is SEHNR and CDR2 FQNEAQ (reference sequence). The CDR3 contains 12 residues. Trimming took 6 bases from V and 4 from J, leaving 8 bases between them. The CDR3 reads CASSGWADTQYF. The CDR3 region has the DNA TGTGCCAGCAGTGGCTGGGCAGATACGCAGTATTTT.

This clonotype showed up just a few times. This chain joins TRBV4-3 and TRBJ2-2; D remains unclear. V gave up 3 bases and J gave up 5 bases, with 19 bases separating them. The CDR3 totals 17 residues. CDR1 is LGHNA and CDR2 is YSLEER in the germline V gene. The DNA of the CDR3 is TGCGCCAGCAGCCAGGTCGTGGAGCGAGCTTTGACCGGGGAGCTGTTTTTT. This translates into CASSQVVERALTGELFF.

This clonotype was seen more than once but under ten times. The chain uses TRBV4-2 and TRBJ1-6, with D hard to call. The germline CDR1 and CDR2 sequences are LGHNA and YNFKEQ. The CDR3 is 15 residues long. Trimming took off 0 bases at V and 8 bases at J, with 11 bases between the two ends. The CDR3 region has the DNA TGTGCCAGCAGCCAAGATTGGCAGAGTCATTCACCCCTCCACTTT. Translation gives CASSQDWQSHSPLHF.

This clonotype was counted many times. The rearrangement uses TRBV3-1 and TRBJ2-3; D is uncertain. This CDR3 is 13 amino acids long. V shed 2 bases and J shed 4 bases, with 7 bases lying between them. Looked up from germline, CDR1 is LGHDT and CDR2 is YNNKEL (reference sequence). The CDR3 nucleotides are TGTGCCAGCAGCCAATTGGGGTCAGATACGCAGTATTTT. Its translation is CASSQLGSDTQYF.

This clonotype has ten or more counts. The rearrangement joins TRBV6-2 or TRBV6-3 to TRBJ2-7; D is unclear. This CDR3 spans 13 amino acids. Germline loops: CDR1 MNHEY, CDR2 SVGEGT. V was pared by 0 bases and J by 3 bases, with 6 bases between. Here the CDR3 reads CASSYSTLYEQYF. DNA of the CDR3: TGTGCCAGCAGTTACTCGACACTCTACGAGCAGTACTTC.

As for this clonotype: This sequence may be a read error, since a much larger clone differs from it by one base. The V and J genes are TRBV5-1 and TRBJ2-3, with TRBD1 identical over 8 bases. Germline-derived CDR1 and CDR2 are SGHRS and YFSETQ. V gave up 7 bases and J gave up 4 bases; unmatched junction bases: 11. CDR3 length: 15 residues. The DNA of the CDR3 is TGCGCCAGCCGCCGGCCCACGGACAGGGCAGATACGCAGTATTTT. This codes for CASRRPTDRADTQYF.

This chain connects TRBV21-1 to TRBJ2-7. TRBV21-1 is a pseudogene segment. The CDR3 is 12 residues long. Written as DNA, the CDR3 is TGTGCCAGCAGCGCCAAAAACTACGAGCAGTACTTC. Translated, it gives CASSAKNYEQYF.

The gene calls are TRBV5-1 and TRBJ1-4; 8 bases match TRBD1. Germline values: CDR1 SGHRS, CDR2 YFSETQ. The length of the CDR3 is 14 residues. J lost 3 bases, V lost 3 bases, and 1 base had no gene match. CDR3 nucleotide sequence: TGCGCCAGCAGCTCGGGACAGGCTAATGAAAAACTGTTTTTT. It yields the protein CASSSGQANEKLFF.

This chain connects TRBV14 to TRBJ2-1; TRBD2 agrees at 7 bases. Germline V gene sequence: CDR1 SGHDN, CDR2 FVKESK. The length of the CDR3 is 15 residues. Trimming cost V 4 bases and J 3 bases; bases outside gene matches: 6. CDR3 coding DNA: TGTGCCAGCAGCCCAAGGGACTACAACTACAATGAGCAGTTCTTC. This gives the protein CASSPRDYNYNEQFF.

A few counts support this clonotype. The chain employs TRBV4-1 and TRBJ2-5, with a tentative D call TRBD1 (5 bases). The V gene's germline CDR1 is MGHRA and CDR2 YSYEKL. This CDR3 comprises 15 residues. The V gene lost 0 bases and the J gene lost 1 base, with 9 bases spanning the gap. The CDR3 region has the DNA TGCGCCAGCAGCCAAGATCCTCAGGGCCAAGAGACCCAGTACTTC. Protein product: CASSQDPQGQETQYF.

The chain links TRBV7-2 to TRBJ2-7; D ambiguous. CDR1 and CDR2 from the germline V gene are SGHTA and FQGNSA. The CDR3 length is 14 residues. Trimming pared 2 bases from V and 1 base from J, leaving 9 bases between. The CDR3 DNA sequence: TGTGCCAGCAGCTTAAGTTACGGGTCCTACGAGCAGTACTTC. As protein: CASSLSYGSYEQYF.

This clonotype was detected a few times. The rearrangement joins TRBV10-2 to TRBJ2-2; a possible D gene is TRBD1 (5 bases). The CDR3 runs 13 residues. The germline V gene has CDR1 WSHSY and CDR2 SAAADI. V lost 6 bases, J lost 6 bases, and 11 bases lay in between. CDR3 region: CASRETVAGELFF. In nucleotides, the CDR3 is TGCGCCAGCAGGGAGACAGTAGCCGGGGAGCTGTTTTTT.

In its sample, this clonotype was seen a few times. The gene calls are TRBV6-2 or TRBV6-3 and TRBJ2-2; 11 bases line up with TRBD2. After removal of 2 bases from V and 6 bases from J, the junction contained 2 bases not matched to a gene. CDR1 is MNHEY and CDR2 is SVGEGT in the germline V gene. CDR3 length: 15 residues. In DNA, the CDR3 is TGTGCCAGCAGTTACGGGGGACTAGCGGCCGGGGAGCTGTTTTTT. It codes for CASSYGGLAAGELFF.

This CDR3 is CASSASGRAGTNEQFF. The CDR3, as DNA: TGTGCCAGTTCGGCTAGCGGGAGGGCCGGAACCAATGAGCAGTTCTTC. The V call is TRBV19, the J call TRBJ2-1, with TRBD2 matching 12 bases. V lost 8 bases and J lost 6; bases outside the gene matches: 11. The CDR3 is 16 amino acids. Germline CDR1 is LNHDA and CDR2 is SQIVND (reference sequence).

The chain links TRBV2 to TRBJ1-4; D ambiguous. This CDR3 is built from 14 residues. The V gene's germline CDR1 is SNHLY and CDR2 FYNNEI. V was clipped by 9 bases and J by 6 bases, with 17 bases between them. In nucleotides, the CDR3 is TGTGCCAGTCAGAGCGGGAACAGCCATGAAAAACTGTTTTTT. It is translated as CASQSGNSHEKLFF.

The chain uses TRBV24-1 and TRBJ2-1; 8 nucleotides match TRBD1. V was pared by 3 bases and J by 6 bases, with 3 bases of the junction left unmatched. Germline loops: CDR1 KGHDR, CDR2 SFDVKD. The CDR3 is made up of 14 amino acids. CDR3: CATSDATGVNEQFF. CDR3 DNA: TGTGCCACCAGTGATGCGACAGGGGTCAATGAGCAGTTCTTC.

There are a few counts of this clonotype. The genes are TRBV7-9 and TRBJ2-5, with D possibly TRBD2 on 5 matching bases. This CDR3 is built from 15 residues. Per germline, CDR1 SEHNR and CDR2 FQNEAQ (reference sequence). V lost 5 bases, J lost 1 base, and 14 bases lay in between. The CDR3 spells CASSLARLTQETQYF. Written as DNA, the CDR3 is TGTGCCAGCAGCCTTGCAAGACTAACCCAAGAGACCCAGTACTTC.

This clonotype has ten or more counts. The genes are TRBV9 and TRBJ2-3; TRBD1 is a possible D gene (5 bases). CDR3 size: 13 residues. The germline V and J ends were trimmed by 6 bases and 1 base, with 9 bases remaining between them. Looked up from germline, CDR1 is SGDLS and CDR2 is YYNGEE. In DNA, the CDR3 is TGTGCCAGCACAGGGTTGGGCACAGATACGCAGTATTTT. Its protein is CASTGLGTDTQYF.

At least ten counts were recorded for this clonotype. The V call is TRBV3-1, the J call TRBJ2-3; 11 bases are shared with TRBD2. Trimming at V came to 4 bases and at J to 2 bases, leaving 8 bases not matched to a gene. The length of the CDR3 is 17 residues. The V gene's germline CDR1 is LGHDT and CDR2 YNNKEL (reference sequence). The CDR3 nucleotides read TGTGCCAGCAGCCTCTACTTAGCGGGAGGGAACACAGATACGCAGTATTTT. Translated, it gives CASSLYLAGGNTDTQYF.

This clonotype was recorded many times. CDR3: CASSRIWADIAGDYNEQFF. The DNA for the CDR3 is TGTGCCAGTAGTCGGATTTGGGCGGATATAGCGGGCGATTACAATGAGCAGTTCTTC. The chain uses TRBV19 and TRBJ2-1, with 7 positions matching TRBD2. V trimming: 5 bases; J trimming: 4 bases; junction bases outside the gene matches: 20. The CDR3 runs 19 residues. Per germline, CDR1 LNHDA and CDR2 SQIVND (reference sequence).

This clonotype was seen a handful of times. V and J are TRBV5-5 and TRBJ2-1; D unresolved. V shed 4 bases and J shed 7 bases, with 9 bases lying between them. This CDR3 region has 12 residues. The germline CDR1 and CDR2 sequences are SGHKS and YYEKEE (reference sequence). The CDR3 region has the DNA TGTGCCAGCAGCCCGGGCCGGAATGAGCAGTTCTTC. Protein product: CASSPGRNEQFF. Together with reference TRBV5-5 and TRBJ2-1, the CDR3 gives the full variable domain: DAGVTQSPTHLIKTRGQQVTLRCSPISGHKSVSWYQQVLGQGPQFIFQYYEKEERGRGNFPDRFSARQFPNYSSELNVNALLLGDSALYLCASSPGRNEQFFGPGTRLTVL.

CDR3 protein: CASRIQQGFVAFF. The CDR3 bases are TGTGCCAGCAGGATACAACAGGGCTTTGTTGCTTTCTTT. The V and J genes are TRBV6-1 and TRBJ1-1, with a tentative D call TRBD1 (6 bases). Trimming took 6 bases from V and 11 from J, leaving 19 bases between them. Per the germline V gene, CDR1 is MNHNS and CDR2 is SASEGT. The CDR3 is 13 amino acids.